This TCR beta chain was captured in a study of control samples from healthy donors and cancer patients. The assay was immunoSEQ multiplex PCR, and TCRdb's table has in-frame clones only and misses some. The sample lists about 140,000 clones, around 90% occurring once. Germline lookup yields CDR1 SGHVS and CDR2 FQNEAQ. Trimming shortened V by 5 bases and J by 7 bases, and 14 bases separated the two germline ends. The CDR3 extends over 13 amino acids. The TCR comes from a man between 18 and 29 years old in good health. Sequencing input: blood. V is TRBV7-8 and J is TRBJ1-2; possibly TRBD1 for D (5 bases). CDR3 DNA sequence: TGTGCCAGCAGCCCAAAGGGGATTCCTGGCTACACCTTC. This translates into CASSPKGIPGYTF.